This T cell receptor (beta chain) is drawn from a study of cytomegalovirus exposure and HLA in healthy donors (dated by TCRdb to between 2016 and 2019). About the study as a whole: An earlier analysis of about 560 of the donors reported about 280 Gb of sequence data and around 100 million unique TCR beta sequences obtained from some 200 million T cells. A later genetic analysis used genome-wide SNP genotypes for about three fifths of the roughly 700 donors, treating that subset as a discovery cohort. The study used immunosequencing to profile the T cell repertoires of more than 650 subjects and linked those repertoires to cytomegalovirus serostatus. To decide whether each TCR beta V gene segment behaved as functional or pseudogenic, an earlier analysis of some 600 of the donors relied on high-throughput TCR beta sequencing. Rather than drawing on any new phenotypic data, the later analysis identified candidate immune exposures from TCR beta sequences and the way those sequences occurred across donors. About 280 gigabases of sequencing data and 75 million to 85 million unique TCR sequences made up an early release that covered 500 to 700 HLA-typed donors. Among around 400 genotyped donors of the cohort, an average of roughly 230,000 unique TCR beta nucleotide sequences was sequenced per donor, of which roughly 18% were non-productive. Every discovery cohort repertoire had been produced on one sequencing platform. Donor age, sex, ethnicity and CMV serostatus were compiled alongside the repertoire data. To study patterns of TCR occurrence, a later analysis re-analyzed previously published TCR beta repertoires from 700 or so donors and added high-resolution HLA genotyping. Class I and class II HLA loci were covered by the typing at four-digit resolution. About five DR-DQ haplotypes were handled as single units for association and clustering because linkage in the cohort was strong. High-throughput TCR immunosequencing, statistical association of individual TCRs with disease status, and machine learning were combined to predict cytomegalovirus infection status. Typing coverage varied by locus: about 620-640 donors for A, B, C, DRB1 and DQB1; approximately 500 for DQA1; 600 to 610 for DPA1; more than 450 for DPB1. Besides the first cohort of more than 650 subjects, a separate validation cohort made up of roughly 120 different subjects was used. The genetic ancestry cluster associated with self-reported Caucasian donors included roughly 84% of the approximately 410 genotyped donors. The study was designed to test whether signatures of past pathogen exposure could be identified by cataloging public T cell receptors.

The investigation overall reported the following: Correlated functional status among segregating V segments might be attributable to linkage disequilibrium, but an unknown experimental factor could not be ruled out. A further reported finding was that TCR beta sequences accurately predicted the HLA-A and HLA-B alleles for most subjects in the first cohort. In a later analysis, TCR association rates were found to vary across HLA loci, with the most associated TCRs seen for DRB1 alleles and the fewest for HLA-C alleles. In a later genetic analysis, fewer N-insertions in productive TCRs were reported among donors in an Asian-associated ancestry cluster than the roughly 700-donor mean. In an earlier analysis of 587 of the donors, most TCR beta V segments appeared in productive rearrangements about 87% or about 30% of the time, broadly matching IMGT annotations. An association between a missense DCLRE1C variant and V-gene and J-gene trimming of TCR beta chains was found in a later genetic analysis and replicated in an independent cohort. A later analysis found that most CMV-associated TCR beta chains appeared HLA-restricted, with HLA associations seemingly driven largely by CMV exposure. The sequencing pipeline was judged likely to have produced a cluster of highly shared sequence variants as a technical artifact. CMV serostatus was the only immune exposure information available for the cohort. Roughly uniform sequencing depth across donors was assumed in presence/absence analyses, although this assumption may not hold. Because HLA typing was unavailable for some donors at each locus, only the typed subset was used in association tests. In a later analysis, HLA-associated TCR beta chains showed more clonal expansion and lower generation probabilities than non-associated chains that were equally common. The classifier was reported to diagnose cytomegalovirus status with high specificity and sensitivity in both the original cohort and the validation cohort. The earlier analysis of approximately 590 of the donors excluded 15 to 20 rarely observed V segments, including chromosome 9 orphons, because counts were too low. It was suggested by the authors that the approach could potentially be generalized to other disease states and immunological phenotypes. In vitro tests confirmed that a few of the cytomegalovirus-associated TCR beta chains recognize cytomegalovirus antigens. When HLA alleles, especially DR and DQ, strongly co-occurred, attributing TCR associations to individual alleles was difficult. In this cohort, only TCR beta chains were sequenced, and detectable features were limited by the absence of alpha or paired-chain data. Because the 87-base-pair reads could not distinguish some IMGT-functional V segments, including TRBV6-2 and TRBV6-3, those segments were excluded. A total of 150 to 200 TCR beta chains were listed by the study as associated with cytomegalovirus. Specific HLA alleles were associated with 16,951 TCR beta sequences at a false discovery rate of 0.05 in a later analysis. Several of the top co-occurrence clusters appeared to be linked to parvovirus B19, influenza, CMV and Epstein-Barr virus, according to a later analysis. Most TCR sequences were observed very rarely across donors, whereas some public TCRs were present in many individuals.

CDR1 and CDR2 (LGHNA, YSLEER) derive from the germline V gene. V is clipped by 1 base and J by 2 bases, and the sequence between their germline boundaries is 6 bases long. The CDR3 runs 13 amino acids, cysteine and phenylalanine included. Only CDR3 DNA is held: 39 bases, read in frame from base 1. The cohort was made up of around 720 healthy bone marrow donors. All cohort members were sampled while nominally healthy, although unrecorded immune exposures were likely present. The donor tested CMV seropositive, placing the donor among the approximately 290 seropositive members of the cohort. Each donor provided a peripheral blood sample, and peripheral blood mononuclear cells were used for TCR beta sequencing. The Qiagen DNeasy Blood Extraction Kit was used to extract genomic DNA from the blood cell samples. Of note for this clone: The antigen it binds to is not known. There are no base qualities to consult, and no much larger clone falls within one base. Other DNA sequences in this specimen translate into the identical CDR3.

Library prep was done by the immunoSEQ multiplex PCR assay. The multiplex PCR relied on a mix of 60 forward primers for TCR Vbeta segments and 13 reverse primers for TCR Jbeta segments. The CDR3 region of rearranged TCR beta genes was amplified from genomic DNA by a multiplex PCR assay. The amplified TCR beta libraries were sequenced on the Illumina HiSeq System as 87-base-pair reads. Processing in the source paper ran as follows. A later analysis tallied around 87 million unique TCR beta chains across the 666 repertoires, and 10 million to 11 million of those chains were shared by two or more donors. Raw reads were error-corrected and collapsed into unique sequences by a nearest-neighbor algorithm in which closely related sequences were merged to remove PCR and sequencing errors. CDR3 sequences were aligned to IMGT reference sequences to assign V, D and J gene segments. Each retained sequence needed at least a six-nucleotide match to both a V gene segment and a J gene segment. A rearrangement counted as productive if the CDR3 had no stop codons and remained in frame with V and J, and every other rearrangement counted as non-productive. CDR3 was defined according to IMGT convention as the region running from the second conserved V-encoded cysteine to the conserved J-encoded phenylalanine. In an earlier analysis of around 640 of the donors, sequences lacking an unambiguous match to a single V gene segment were excluded. An earlier analysis of some 500 of the donors classified V segments as functional when productive rearrangements were above 56.7% and as segregating when the standard deviation between donors was above 5%. A statistical classification framework was built for diagnosing cytomegalovirus status from the catalog of TCR beta chain sequences. V and J gene assignment, in a later analysis, came from comparing TCR nucleotide sequences with IMGT/GENE-DB human TR gene sequences. The TCRdist pipeline was used in a later analysis to assign CDR3 sequences and most-parsimonious VDJ recombination scenarios. In a later analysis, each TCR beta chain was defined by its CDR3 amino acid sequence together with its V-gene family, and reads without a unique V-gene family were excluded. To address suspected cross-contamination and a sequencing artifact, a later analysis removed 592 highly shared, low-generation-probability nucleotide sequences. In a later analysis, a clonal expansion index was calculated for each public chain from normalized within-repertoire ranks of inferred template counts. In a later analysis, generation probabilities were computed with a VDJ recombination model fitted to out-of-frame rearrangements, and the resulting probabilities were checked against IGoR. In a later analysis, TCR-TCR, TCR-HLA and TCR-CMV co-occurrence was scored with hypergeometric tests, and a repertoire-size bias correction was applied to TCR pairs. To estimate false discovery rates, a later analysis permuted the HLA or CMV assignments 20 times. In a later analysis, co-occurring TCRs were grouped with DBSCAN, and TCRdist sequence similarity was added when clustering was performed within HLA-allele-positive subsets. Repertoires with fewer than 30,000 or more than 120,000 public chains, plus five repertoires with anomalous nucleotide sharing, were excluded from co-occurrence clustering. TCRdb limited this immuneACCESS table to in-frame rearrangements with V and J called. A share of clones is missing; checked studies link under half to unresolved V genes, and the rest is unexplained. D and trimming were read from the DNA, whereas the V and J calls and clone size are those reported in that table. For this sample there are approximately 120,000 clones; roughly three quarters appear just once. The top ten clones comprise roughly 10% of the sample.

This clonotype originated in a man aged 25 to 40 in good health and CMV-seropositive. The chain is assembled from TRBV4-3 and TRBJ2-7, with the D segment identity uncertain. Sequencing was performed on PBMCs. The CDR3 protein is CASSQVVAYEQYF. The DNA sequence reads TGCGCCAGCAGCCAAGTGGTAGCCTACGAGCAGTACTTC.